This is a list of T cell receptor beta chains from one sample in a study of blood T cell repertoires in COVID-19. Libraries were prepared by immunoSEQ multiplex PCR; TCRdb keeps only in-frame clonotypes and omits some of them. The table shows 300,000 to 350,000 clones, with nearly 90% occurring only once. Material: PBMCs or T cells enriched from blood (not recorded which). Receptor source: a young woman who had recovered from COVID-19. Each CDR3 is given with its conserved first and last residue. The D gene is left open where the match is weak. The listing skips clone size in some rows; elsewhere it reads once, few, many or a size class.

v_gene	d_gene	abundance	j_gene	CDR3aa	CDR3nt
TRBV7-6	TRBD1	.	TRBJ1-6	CASSLSPGGNSPLHF	TGTGCCAGCAGCTTGAGTCCAGGGGGTAATTCACCCCTCCACTTT
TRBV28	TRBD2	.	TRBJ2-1	CASSLDGSGSYNEQFF	TGTGCCAGCAGTTTAGATGGTAGCGGGAGCTACAATGAGCAGTTCTTC
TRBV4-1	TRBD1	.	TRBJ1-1	CASSRSGAIGTELGAFF	TGCGCCAGCAGCCGAAGTGGTGCTATCGGGACAGAATTAGGGGCTTTCTTT
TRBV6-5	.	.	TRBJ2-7	CASSLWQGKSYEQYF	TGTGCCAGCAGTTTATGGCAGGGTAAATCCTACGAGCAGTACTTC
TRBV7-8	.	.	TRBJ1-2	CASSPGHGVSTF	TGTGCCAGCAGCCCGGGACACGGTGTGAGCACCTTC
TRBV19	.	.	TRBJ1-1	CASSISTRANTEAFF	TGTGCCAGTAGTATCTCAACGAGGGCGAACACTGAAGCTTTCTTT
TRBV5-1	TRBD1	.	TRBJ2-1	CASSPNRDSLYNEQFF	TGCGCCAGCAGTCCTAACCGGGACAGCCTTTACAATGAGCAGTTCTTC
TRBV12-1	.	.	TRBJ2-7	CASSPRRDSEDF	TGTGCCAGCAGCCCCCGACGGGACAGCGAAGACTTC
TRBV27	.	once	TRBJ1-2	CASSLNIQNYGYTF	TGTGCCAGCAGTTTAAATATACAAAACTATGGCTACACCTTC
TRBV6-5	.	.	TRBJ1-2	CASSNSGINYGYTF	TGTGCCAGCAGCAACAGTGGAATTAACTATGGCTACACCTTC
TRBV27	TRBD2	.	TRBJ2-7	CASRRTSGLDDEQYF	TGTGCCAGCAGAAGGACTAGCGGGCTAGACGACGAGCAGTACTTC
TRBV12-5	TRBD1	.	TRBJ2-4	CASGLVAQGVNIQYF	TGTGCTAGTGGTTTGGTAGCACAGGGGGTCAACATTCAGTACTTC
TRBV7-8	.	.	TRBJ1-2	CASTKSVRDGYTF	TGTGCCAGCACCAAGTCGGTTCGGGATGGCTACACCTTC
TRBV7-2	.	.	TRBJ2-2	CASSLEFSTGITGELFF	TGTGCCAGCAGCTTAGAGTTCTCGACTGGAATTACCGGGGAGCTGTTTTTT
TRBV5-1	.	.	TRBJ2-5	CASSFSFAWETQYF	TGCGCCAGCAGCTTTTCTTTCGCGTGGGAGACCCAGTACTTC
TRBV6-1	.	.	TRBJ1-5	CASSEHRADSNQPQHF	TGTGCCAGCAGTGAACACAGGGCCGATAGCAATCAGCCCCAGCATTTT
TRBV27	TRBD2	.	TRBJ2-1	CATSPGFSGRINEQFF	TGTGCCACCTCCCCGGGGTTTAGCGGGAGAATCAATGAGCAGTTCTTC
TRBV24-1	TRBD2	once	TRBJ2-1	CATSDAGTSDGWDEQFF	TGTGCCACCAGTGACGCCGGGACTAGTGATGGTTGGGATGAGCAGTTCTTC
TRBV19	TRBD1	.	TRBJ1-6	CASSNPTGGNSPLHF	TGTGCCAGTAGCAATCCGACAGGGGGCAATTCACCCCTCCACTTT
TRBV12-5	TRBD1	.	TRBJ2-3	CASGLAPKGGRETDTQYF	TGTGCTAGTGGTTTGGCCCCAAAAGGGGGCAGGGAAACAGATACGCAGTATTTT
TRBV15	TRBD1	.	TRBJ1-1	CATSRNWVSSGGTEAFF	TGTGCCACCAGCCGAAACTGGGTGTCCTCAGGGGGCACTGAAGCTTTCTTT
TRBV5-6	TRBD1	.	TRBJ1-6	CASSLWTGGLSPLHF	TGTGCCAGCAGCTTATGGACAGGGGGCTTATCACCCCTCCACTTT
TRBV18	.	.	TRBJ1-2	CASSSRSIDGYTF	TGTGCCAGCTCATCCCGGTCGATCGATGGCTACACCTTC
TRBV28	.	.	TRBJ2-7	CASTQEGAEQYF	TGTGCCAGCACCCAGGAGGGGGCCGAGCAGTACTTC
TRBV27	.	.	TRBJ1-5	CASSLVSFQPQHF	TGTGCCAGCAGTTTAGTTTCATTTCAGCCCCAGCATTTT
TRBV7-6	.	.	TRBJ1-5	CASSLLRGQPQHF	TGTGCCAGCAGCTTACTTAGGGGTCAGCCCCAGCATTTT